This T cell receptor (beta chain) was identified in a study of T cell responses to AZD1222 COVID-19 vaccine. Study-wide findings and caveats: Dominant at 160-218 and 743-854, vaccine-associated CD4 TCRs also spanned spike. Spike-specific TCR breadth and depth grew following two AZD1222 doses. Among the donors, most were white British and more were female, and clonal diversity was possibly underestimated.

Generated by immunoSEQ multiplex PCR, the TCRdb table keeps only in-frame clones and is missing some. In the table there are about 180,000 clones, just over 85% of which are singletons. Only one count was recorded for this clone. Its antigen is currently unknown. Germline V gene sequence: CDR1 SSHAT, CDR2 FNYEAQ (reference sequence). CDR3 size: 17 residues. The specimen comprised peripheral blood, sampled on day 0 of AZD1222 vaccination. The gene calls are TRBV7-7 and TRBJ2-6; TRBD2 is a possible D gene (7 bases). This clonotype was obtained from an adult in good health. CDR3 coding DNA: TGTGCTAGCGGGCCAAGGGGGGAATACTCTGGGGCCAACGTCCTGACTTTC. As protein: CASGPRGEYSGANVLTF.